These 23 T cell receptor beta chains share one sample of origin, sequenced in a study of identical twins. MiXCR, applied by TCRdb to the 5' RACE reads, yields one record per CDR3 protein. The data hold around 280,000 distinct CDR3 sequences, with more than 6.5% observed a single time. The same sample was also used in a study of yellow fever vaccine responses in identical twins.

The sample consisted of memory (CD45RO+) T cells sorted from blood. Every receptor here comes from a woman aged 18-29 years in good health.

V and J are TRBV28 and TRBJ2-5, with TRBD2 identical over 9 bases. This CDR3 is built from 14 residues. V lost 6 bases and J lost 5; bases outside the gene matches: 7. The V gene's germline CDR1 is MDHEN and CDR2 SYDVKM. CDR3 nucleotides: TGTGCCAGCAGCTTAGCGGGGGCATTTGAGACCCAGTACTTC. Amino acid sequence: CASSLAGAFETQYF.

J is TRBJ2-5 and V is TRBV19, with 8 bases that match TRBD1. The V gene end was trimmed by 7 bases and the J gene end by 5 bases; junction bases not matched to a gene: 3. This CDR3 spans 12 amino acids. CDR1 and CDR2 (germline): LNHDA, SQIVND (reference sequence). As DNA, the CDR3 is TGTGCCAGTACCGACAGGGGTGAGACCCAGTACTTC. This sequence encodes CASTDRGETQYF.

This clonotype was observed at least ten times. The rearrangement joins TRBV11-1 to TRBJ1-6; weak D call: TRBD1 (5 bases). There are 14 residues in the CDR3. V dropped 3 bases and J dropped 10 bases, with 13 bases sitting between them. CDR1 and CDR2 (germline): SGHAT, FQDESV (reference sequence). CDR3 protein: CASSFGADRSPLHF. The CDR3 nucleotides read TGTGCCAGCAGCTTTGGGGCGGACCGGTCACCCCTCCACTTT.

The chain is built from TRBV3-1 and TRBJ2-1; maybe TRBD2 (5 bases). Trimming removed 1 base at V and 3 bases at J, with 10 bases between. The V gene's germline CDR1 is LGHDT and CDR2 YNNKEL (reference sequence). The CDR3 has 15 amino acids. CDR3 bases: TGTGCCAGCAGCCAAGCCGGAACTAGCTACAATGAGCAGTTCTTC. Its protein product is CASSQAGTSYNEQFF.

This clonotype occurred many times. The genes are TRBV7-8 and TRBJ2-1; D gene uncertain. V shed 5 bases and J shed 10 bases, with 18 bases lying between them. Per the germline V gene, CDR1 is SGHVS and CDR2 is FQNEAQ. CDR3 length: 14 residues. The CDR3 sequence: CASSPTGSRREQFF. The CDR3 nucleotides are TGTGCCAGCAGCCCCACGGGCTCCCGAAGGGAGCAGTTCTTC.

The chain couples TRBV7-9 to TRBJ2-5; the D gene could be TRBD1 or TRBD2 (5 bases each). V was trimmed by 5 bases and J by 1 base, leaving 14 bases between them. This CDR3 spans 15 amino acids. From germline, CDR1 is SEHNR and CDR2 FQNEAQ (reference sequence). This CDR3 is CASSHTRGGQETQYF. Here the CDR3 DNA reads TGTGCCAGCAGCCACACACGTGGGGGCCAAGAGACCCAGTACTTC.

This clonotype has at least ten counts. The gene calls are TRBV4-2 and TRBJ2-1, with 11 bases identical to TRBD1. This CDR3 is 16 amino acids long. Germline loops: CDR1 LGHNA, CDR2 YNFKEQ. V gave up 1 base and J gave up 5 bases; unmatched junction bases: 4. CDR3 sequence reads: CASSQVGQGGNNEQFF. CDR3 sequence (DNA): TGTGCCAGCAGCCAAGTGGGACAGGGGGGTAACAATGAGCAGTTCTTC.

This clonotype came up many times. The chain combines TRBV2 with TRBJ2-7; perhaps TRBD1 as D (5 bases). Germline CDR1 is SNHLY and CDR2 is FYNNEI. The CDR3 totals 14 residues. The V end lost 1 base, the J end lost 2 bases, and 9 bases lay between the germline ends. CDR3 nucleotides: TGTGCCAGCAGTGAAGACAGGTGGGCCTACGAGCAGTACTTC. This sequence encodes CASSEDRWAYEQYF.

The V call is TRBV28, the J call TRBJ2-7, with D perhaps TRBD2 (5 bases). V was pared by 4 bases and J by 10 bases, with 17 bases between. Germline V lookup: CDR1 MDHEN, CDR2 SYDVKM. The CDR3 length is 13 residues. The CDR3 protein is CASSSRPESGQYF. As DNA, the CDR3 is TGTGCCAGCAGTTCCCGGCCTGAAAGCGGCCAGTACTTC.

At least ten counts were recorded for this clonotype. The CDR3, as DNA: TGCAGTGCGGAGGACAGGGGTGGGCTATGGAACATTCAGTACTTC. Translated, it gives CSAEDRGGLWNIQYF. J is TRBJ2-4 and V is TRBV20-1, with 9 bases identical to TRBD1. The V and J ends lost 6 bases and 7 bases, in that order; junction bases with no gene match: 13. The germline V gene encodes CDR1 DFQATT and CDR2 SNEGSKA (reference sequence). This CDR3 region has 15 residues.

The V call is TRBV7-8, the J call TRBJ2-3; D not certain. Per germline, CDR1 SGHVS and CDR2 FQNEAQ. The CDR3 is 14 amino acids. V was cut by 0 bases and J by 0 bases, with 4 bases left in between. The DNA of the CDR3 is TGTGCCAGCAGCTTAGCAATGAGCACAGATACGCAGTATTTT. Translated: CASSLAMSTDTQYF.

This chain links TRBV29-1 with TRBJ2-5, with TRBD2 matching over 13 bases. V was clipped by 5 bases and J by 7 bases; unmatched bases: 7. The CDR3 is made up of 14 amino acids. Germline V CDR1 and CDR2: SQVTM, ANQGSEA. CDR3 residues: CSVWTSGGVGTQYF. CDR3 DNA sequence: TGCAGCGTTTGGACTAGCGGGGGCGTTGGGACCCAGTACTTC.

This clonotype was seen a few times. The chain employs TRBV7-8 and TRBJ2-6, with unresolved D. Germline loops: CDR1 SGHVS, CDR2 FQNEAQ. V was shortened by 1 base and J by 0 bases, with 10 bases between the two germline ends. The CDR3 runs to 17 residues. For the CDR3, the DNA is TGTGCCAGCAGCTTAGAACTGTTCGGCTCTGGGGCCAACGTCCTGACTTTC. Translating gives CASSLELFGSGANVLTF.

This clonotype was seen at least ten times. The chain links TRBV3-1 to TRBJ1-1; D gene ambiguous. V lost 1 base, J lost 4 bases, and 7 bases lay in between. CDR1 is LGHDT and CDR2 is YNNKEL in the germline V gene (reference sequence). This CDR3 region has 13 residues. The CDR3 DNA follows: TGTGCCAGCAGCCAAGGCTCGCCCACTGAAGCTTTCTTT. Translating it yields CASSQGSPTEAFF.

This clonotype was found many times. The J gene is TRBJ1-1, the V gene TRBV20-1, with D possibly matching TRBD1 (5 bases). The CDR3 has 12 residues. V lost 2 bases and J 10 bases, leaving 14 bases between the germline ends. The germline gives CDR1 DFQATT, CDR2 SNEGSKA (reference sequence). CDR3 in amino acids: CSARYRHPGAFF. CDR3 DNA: TGCAGTGCTAGATACAGGCACCCGGGAGCTTTCTTT.

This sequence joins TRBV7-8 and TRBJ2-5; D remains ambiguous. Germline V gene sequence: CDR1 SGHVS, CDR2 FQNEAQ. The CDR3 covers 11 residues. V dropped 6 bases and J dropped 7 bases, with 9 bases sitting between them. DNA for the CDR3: TGTGCCAGCAGTTTCCGATGGACCCAGTACTTC. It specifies CASSFRWTQYF. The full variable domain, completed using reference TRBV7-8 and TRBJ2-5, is GAGVSQSPRYKVAKRGQDVALRCDPISGHVSLFWYQQALGQGPEFLTYFQNEAQLDKSGLPSDRFFAERPEGSVSTLKIQRTQQEDSAVYLCASSFRWTQYFGPGTRLLVL.

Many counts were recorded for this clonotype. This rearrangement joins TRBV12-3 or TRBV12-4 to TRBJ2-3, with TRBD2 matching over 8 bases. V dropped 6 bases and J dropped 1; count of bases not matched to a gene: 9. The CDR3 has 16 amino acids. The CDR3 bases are TGTGCCAGCAGCTCGGGAGGGCCAATACGCACAGATACGCAGTATTTT. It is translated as CASSSGGPIRTDTQYF.

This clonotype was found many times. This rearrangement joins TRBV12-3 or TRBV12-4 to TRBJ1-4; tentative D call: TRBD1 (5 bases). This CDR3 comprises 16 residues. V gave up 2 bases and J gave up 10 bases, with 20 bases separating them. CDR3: CASSLSTGTPGGKLFF. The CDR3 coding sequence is TGTGCCAGCAGTTTATCGACCGGGACCCCTGGAGGAAAACTGTTTTTT.

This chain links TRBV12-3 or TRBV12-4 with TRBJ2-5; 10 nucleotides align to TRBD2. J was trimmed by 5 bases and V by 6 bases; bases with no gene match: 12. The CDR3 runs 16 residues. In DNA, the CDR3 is TGTGCCAGCAGAACCCGGAGCGGGAGGGCCCAGGAGACCCAGTACTTC. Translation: CASRTRSGRAQETQYF.

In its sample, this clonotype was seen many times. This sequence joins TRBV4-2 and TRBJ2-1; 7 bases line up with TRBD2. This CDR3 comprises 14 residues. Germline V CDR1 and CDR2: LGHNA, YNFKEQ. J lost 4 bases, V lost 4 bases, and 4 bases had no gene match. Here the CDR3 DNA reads TGTGCCAGCAGCCGCGGGGGTGATTACAATGAGCAGTTCTTC. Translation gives CASSRGGDYNEQFF.

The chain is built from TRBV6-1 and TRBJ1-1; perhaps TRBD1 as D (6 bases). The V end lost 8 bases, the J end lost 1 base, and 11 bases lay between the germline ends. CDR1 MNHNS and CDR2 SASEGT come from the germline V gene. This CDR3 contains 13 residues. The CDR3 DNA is TGTGCCAGCGCCAGGGGACGGAACACTGAAGCTTTCTTT. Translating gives CASARGRNTEAFF.

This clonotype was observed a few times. The CDR3 bases are TGCGCCAGCAGCCTCAGCCGGACCGGGGAGCTGTTTTTT. Protein product: CASSLSRTGELFF. The rearrangement links TRBV5-1 to TRBJ2-2; D is uncertain. Germline lookup yields CDR1 SGHRS and CDR2 YFSETQ. The CDR3 totals 13 residues. The V end was cut by 4 bases, the J end by 5 bases, with 9 bases between.

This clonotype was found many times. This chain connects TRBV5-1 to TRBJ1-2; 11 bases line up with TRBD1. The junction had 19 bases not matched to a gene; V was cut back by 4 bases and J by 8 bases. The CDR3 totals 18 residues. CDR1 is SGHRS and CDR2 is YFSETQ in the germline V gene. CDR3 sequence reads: CASSGGTGGIMSLEGYTF. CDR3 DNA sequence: TGCGCCAGCAGCGGAGGGACAGGGGGAATAATGAGTTTGGAGGGCTACACCTTC.